Here is one T cell receptor beta chain with its context. Its antigen remains unidentified. This sample was taken from a study of T cells expressing NK-cell markers. TCRdb reprocessed the 5' RACE reads, with one entry per CDR3 protein and no DNA. The data include approximately 460,000 distinct CDR3 sequences; the top ten clones carry under 7.5%. Germline V lookup: CDR1 SQVTM, CDR2 ANQGSEA. This CDR3 region has 11 residues. Study observations and caveats: It was still unclear whether expanded NKG2C+ T cell clones were HCMV specific.

Specimen: blood T cells: a sorted CD56 or NKG2C T cell subset, CD4+ or CD8+ T cells, or bulk PBMC T cells (not recorded which). This sequence joins TRBV29-1 and TRBJ1-1. The sequence was obtained from a woman aged 18 to 75 in good health. CDR3 loop: CSVEYGTEAFF.